Below, 5 T cell receptor beta chains from the same sample are listed, as sequenced in a study of T cells in localized non-small cell lung cancer. Only in-frame clones appear in the TCRdb table, and some are missing; sequencing was by immunoSEQ multiplex PCR. The repertoire has about 48,000 clones, approximately 75% of them found once; the top ten carry about 15%. The sequencing here drew on peripheral blood, taken before any cancer treatment. The receptors derive from a man between 40 and 69 years old with stage I squamous cell lung carcinoma.

V and J are TRBV6-5 and TRBJ2-5, with 9 bases lining up with TRBD2. V shed 2 bases, J shed 4 bases, and the junction held 5 bases outside the gene matches. The V gene's germline CDR1 is MNHEY and CDR2 SVGAGI. The CDR3 runs 15 residues. The CDR3 bases are TGTGCCAGCAGTTACGGGACTAGCAACGTAGAGACCCAGTACTTC. Its protein is CASSYGTSNVETQYF.

This clone occurred a few times. This chain connects TRBV5-4 to TRBJ2-3; D might be TRBD2 (5 bases). Germline V gene sequence: CDR1 SGHNT, CDR2 YYREEE (reference sequence). Trimming cost V 4 bases and J 4 bases, with 13 bases left between them. The CDR3 consists of 14 residues. CDR3 loop: CASSLGLPPDTQYF. In DNA, the CDR3 is TGTGCCAGCAGCCTAGGACTGCCCCCAGATACGCAGTATTTT.

The rearrangement joins TRBV28 to TRBJ1-5; D gene ambiguous. The V gene lost 5 bases and the J gene lost 4 bases, with 12 bases spanning the gap. Per the germline V gene, CDR1 is MDHEN and CDR2 is SYDVKM. This CDR3 region has 14 residues. Written as DNA, the CDR3 is TGTGCCAGCAGTCCATGGGTTGAGAATCAGCCCCAGCATTTT. Translated: CASSPWVENQPQHF. The full variable domain, completed using reference TRBV28 and TRBJ1-5, is DVKVTQSSRYLVKRTGEKVFLECVQDMDHENMFWYRQDPGLGLRLIYFSYDVKMKEKGDIPEGYSVSREKKERFSLILESASTNQTSMYLCASSPWVENQPQHFGDGTRLSIL.

In its sample, this clone was seen a few times. V gene TRBV4-1 combines with J gene TRBJ2-7; 7 bases are a match to TRBD2. There are 15 residues in the CDR3. CDR1 is MGHRA and CDR2 is YSYEKL in the germline V gene. The junction had 10 bases not matched to a gene; V was cut back by 2 bases and J by 6 bases. The CDR3: CASSQPTGTTGEQYF. The CDR3 DNA reads TGCGCCAGCAGCCAACCAACCGGGACTACGGGCGAGCAGTACTTC.

The V gene is TRBV7-9, the J gene TRBJ1-1; TRBD1 might be the D (5 bases). The V gene lost 4 bases and the J gene lost 2 bases, with 14 bases spanning the gap. This CDR3 is 15 amino acids long. In germline, CDR1 is SEHNR, CDR2 FQNEAQ (reference sequence). In DNA, the CDR3 is TGTGCCAGCAGCTCACCCCGGGACGGTAACACTGAAGCTTTCTTT. Encoded protein: CASSSPRDGNTEAFF.